These 5 T cell receptor beta chains were sequenced from one sample in a study of blood T cell repertoires in COVID-19. This table comes from immunoSEQ multiplex PCR, and its TCRdb copy is limited to in-frame clones, with some not included. The data show under 400,000 clones, nearly 90% seen once. Source material: peripheral blood. Receptor source: a man aged 18 to 29 with active or convalescent COVID-19.

This clone was detected once. Other DNA sequences in this sample translate to the same CDR3. The J gene is TRBJ2-7, the V gene TRBV6-5; 9 positions match TRBD1. The CDR3 runs to 14 residues. Trimming at V came to 5 bases and at J to 3 bases, leaving 5 bases not matched to a gene. Germline lookup yields CDR1 MNHEY and CDR2 SVGAGI. For the CDR3, the DNA is TGTGCCAGCAGTCCGAGGACAGGGGACTACGAGCAGTACTTC. The encoded protein is CASSPRTGDYEQYF.

In its sample, this clone was seen once. The chain carries TRBV30 and TRBJ1-5, with 7 bases that match TRBD1. The CDR3 sequence is 14 residues long. V lost 1 base to trimming and J lost 6 bases; unmatched junction nucleotides: 6. Per germline, CDR1 GTSNPN and CDR2 SVGIG (reference sequence). DNA for the CDR3: TGTGCCTGGAGTGAGAACAGGGGTAGTCAGCCCCAGCATTTT. Protein product: CAWSENRGSQPQHF.

This clone was seen only once. The V and J genes are TRBV27 and TRBJ2-7, with 8 bases aligning to TRBD2. Trimming at V came to 4 bases and at J to 2 bases, leaving 7 bases not matched to a gene. Germline V lookup: CDR1 MNHEY, CDR2 SMNVEV (reference sequence). The CDR3 is 15 residues long. This chain's CDR3 is CASSYGAGATYEQYF. The CDR3 region has the DNA TGTGCCAGCAGTTACGGAGCGGGAGCAACCTACGAGCAGTACTTC.

The rearrangement joins TRBV11-3 to TRBJ1-1; D is unresolved. The germline V gene encodes CDR1 SGHNT and CDR2 YENEEA. The V end was cut by 6 bases, the J end by 10 bases, with 12 bases between. There are 11 residues in the CDR3. CDR3 sequence reads: CASSSGGGAFF. Here the CDR3 DNA reads TGTGCCAGCAGTTCGGGAGGTGGAGCTTTCTTT.

This chain joins TRBV18 and TRBJ2-3; maybe TRBD2 (7 bases). This CDR3 has 15 amino acids. Germline CDR1 reads KGHSH; CDR2 reads LQKENI. V dropped 5 bases and J dropped 1 base, with 13 bases sitting between them. In DNA form, the CDR3 reads TGTGCCAGCTCATCGGCGGGGGCCCGCACAGATACGCAGTATTTT. Its translation is CASSSAGARTDTQYF.